This passage covers 7 T cell receptor beta chains from one sample sequenced in a study of CD8 T cells in ankylosing spondylitis. Broader study findings: Roughly eight highly homologous variants formed a TCR beta motif that appeared characteristic of ankylosing spondylitis blood.

No antigen has been assigned to these receptors. TCRdb re-derived calls from the 5' RACE reads in MiXCR, one entry per CDR3 protein. The data contain roughly 700,000 distinct CDR3 sequences, around 19% of them singletons. Sequenced sample: blood, either unsorted or a sorted T cell fraction (not recorded which). Receptor source: a male donor with ankylosing spondylitis.

This clonotype occurred a few times. This sequence joins TRBV11-2 and TRBJ2-7, with TRBD1 matching 9 bases. V shed 5 bases, J shed 5 bases, and the junction held 10 bases outside the gene matches. The germline gives CDR1 SGHAT, CDR2 FQNNGV. CDR3 length: 15 amino acids. This CDR3 is CASSHADRGLNEQYF. CDR3 nucleotide sequence: TGTGCCAGCAGCCACGCGGACAGGGGTCTGAACGAGCAGTACTTC.

The V and J genes are TRBV15 and TRBJ2-7; the D is unclear. Trimming took 4 bases from V and 2 from J, leaving 9 bases between them. CDR3 length: 13 residues. Per the germline V gene, CDR1 is LNHNV and CDR2 is YYDKDF (reference sequence). CDR3 nucleotides: TGTGCCACCAGCATCATTCGAGCCTACGAGCAGTACTTC. Its translation is CATSIIRAYEQYF.

This clonotype was observed a few times. The CDR3 here is CATLRQGRATNYGYTF. The CDR3 DNA reads TGTGCCACCCTGAGACAGGGAAGGGCCACTAACTATGGCTACACCTTC. This chain joins TRBV24-1 and TRBJ1-2; 7 bases align to TRBD1. The germline V gene has CDR1 KGHDR and CDR2 SFDVKD. The CDR3 consists of 16 residues. V trimming: 9 bases; J trimming: 0 bases; junction bases outside the gene matches: 12.

As for this clonotype: Germline is not matched at one junction end, which may reflect a read error. The genes are TRBV20-1 and TRBJ1-2, with TRBD1 matching 12 bases. Germline V gives CDR1 DFQATT, CDR2 SNEGSKA (reference sequence). The CDR3 is 14 residues long. CDR3 DNA: TGCCGACCCGGGACAGGGGGCTCTAAGTATGGCTACACCTTC. Its protein product is CRPGTGGSKYGYTF.

This clonotype was seen a handful of times. V is TRBV27 and J is TRBJ1-1; D is unresolved. Trimming took off 8 bases at V and 0 bases at J, with 16 bases between the two ends. Germline CDR1 and CDR2: MNHEY and SMNVEV (reference sequence). The CDR3 loop spans 15 amino acids. The CDR3 reads CASPGLGPLNTEAFF. Here the CDR3 DNA reads TGTGCCAGCCCCGGTCTTGGGCCGTTGAACACTGAAGCTTTCTTT.

In its sample, this clonotype was seen a few times. The rearrangement joins TRBV5-1 to TRBJ2-1; TRBD2 agrees at 10 bases. Per germline, CDR1 SGHRS and CDR2 YFSETQ. V lost 4 bases, J lost 5 bases, and 12 bases stayed unmatched. CDR3 length: 17 amino acids. CDR3 residues: CASSVDFSGGPNNEQFF. The CDR3, as DNA: TGCGCCAGCAGCGTAGACTTTAGCGGGGGGCCGAACAATGAGCAGTTCTTC. Drawing the rest from reference TRBV5-1 and TRBJ2-1, the complete variable domain is KAGVTQTPRYLIKTRGQQVTLSCSPISGHRSVSWYQQTPGQGLQFLFEYFSETQRNKGNFPGRFSGRQFSNSRSEMNVSTLELGDSALYLCASSVDFSGGPNNEQFFGPGTRLTVL.

This clonotype turned up a few times. CDR3 nucleotide sequence: TGTGCCAGCAGACCGACAGCTAAAGAGACCCAGTACTTC. Residues: CASRPTAKETQYF. V usage is TRBV3-1 and J usage is TRBJ2-5, with D perhaps matching TRBD1 (5 bases). The length of the CDR3 is 13 residues. The germline CDR1 and CDR2 sequences are LGHDT and YNNKEL (reference sequence). V lost 6 bases to trimming and J lost 3 bases, with 11 bases between them.